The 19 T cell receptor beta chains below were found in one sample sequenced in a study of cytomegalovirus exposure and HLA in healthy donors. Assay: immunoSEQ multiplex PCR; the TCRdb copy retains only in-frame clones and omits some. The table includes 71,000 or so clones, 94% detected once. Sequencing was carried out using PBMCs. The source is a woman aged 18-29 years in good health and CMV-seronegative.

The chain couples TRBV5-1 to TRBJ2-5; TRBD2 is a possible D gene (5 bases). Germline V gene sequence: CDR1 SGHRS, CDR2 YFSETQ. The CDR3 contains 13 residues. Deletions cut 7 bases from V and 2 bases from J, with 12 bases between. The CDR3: CASGPDYQETQYF. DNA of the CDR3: TGCGCCAGCGGACCAGACTATCAAGAGACCCAGTACTTC.

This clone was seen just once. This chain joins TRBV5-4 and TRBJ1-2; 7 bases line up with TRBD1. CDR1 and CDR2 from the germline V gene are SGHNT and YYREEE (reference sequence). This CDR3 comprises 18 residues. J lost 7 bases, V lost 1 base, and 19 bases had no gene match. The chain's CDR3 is CASSLWILMGRGTFGYTF. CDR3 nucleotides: TGTGCCAGCAGCTTGTGGATTCTAATGGGCAGGGGGACATTTGGCTACACCTTC. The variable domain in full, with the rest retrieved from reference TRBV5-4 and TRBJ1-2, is ETGVTQSPTHLIKTRGQQVTLRCSSQSGHNTVSWYQQALGQGPQFIFQYYREEENGRGNFPPRFSGLQFPNYSSELNVNALELDDSALYLCASSLWILMGRGTFGYTFGSGTRLTVV.

The DNA of the CDR3 is TGTGCCAGCAGTGAATCAGCAGAGACACACTACGAGCAGTACTTC. Translated: CASSESAETHYEQYF. The gene calls are TRBV6-1 and TRBJ2-7; D gene uncertain. From germline, CDR1 is MNHNS and CDR2 SASEGT. The CDR3 has 15 amino acids. The V end was cut by 2 bases, the J end by 3 bases, with 14 bases between.

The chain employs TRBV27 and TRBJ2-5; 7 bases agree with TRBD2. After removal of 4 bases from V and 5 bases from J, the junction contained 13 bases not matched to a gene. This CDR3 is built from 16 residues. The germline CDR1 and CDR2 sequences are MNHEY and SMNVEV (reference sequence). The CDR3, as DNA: TGTGCCAGCAGTTCTCTAGCGGACCTAGGCGGGGAGACCCAGTACTTC. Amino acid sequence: CASSSLADLGGETQYF.

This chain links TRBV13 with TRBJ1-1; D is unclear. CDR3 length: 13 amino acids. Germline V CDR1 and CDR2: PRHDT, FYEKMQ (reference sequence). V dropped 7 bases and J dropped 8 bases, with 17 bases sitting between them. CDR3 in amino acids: CASIVNAVGEAFF. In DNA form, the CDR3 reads TGTGCCAGCATCGTTAACGCGGTTGGGGAAGCTTTCTTT. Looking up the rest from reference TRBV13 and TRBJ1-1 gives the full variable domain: AAGVIQSPRHLIKEKRETATLKCYPIPRHDTVYWYQQGPGQDPQFLISFYEKMQSDKGSIPDRFSAQQFSDYHSELNMSSLELGDSALYFCASIVNAVGEAFFGQGTRLTVV.

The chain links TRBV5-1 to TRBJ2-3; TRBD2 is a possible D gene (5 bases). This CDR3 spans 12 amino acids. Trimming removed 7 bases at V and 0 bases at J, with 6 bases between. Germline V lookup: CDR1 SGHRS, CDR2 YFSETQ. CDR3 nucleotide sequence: TGCGCCAGCGGGAGCAGCACAGATACGCAGTATTTT. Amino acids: CASGSSTDTQYF.

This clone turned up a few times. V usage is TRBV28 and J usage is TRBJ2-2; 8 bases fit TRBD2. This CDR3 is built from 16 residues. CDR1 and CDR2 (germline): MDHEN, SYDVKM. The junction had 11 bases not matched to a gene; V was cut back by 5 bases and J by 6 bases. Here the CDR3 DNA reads TGTGCCAGCAGTGATTTCGGGACTAGTGTCCCCGGGGAGCTGTTTTTT. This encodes CASSDFGTSVPGELFF.

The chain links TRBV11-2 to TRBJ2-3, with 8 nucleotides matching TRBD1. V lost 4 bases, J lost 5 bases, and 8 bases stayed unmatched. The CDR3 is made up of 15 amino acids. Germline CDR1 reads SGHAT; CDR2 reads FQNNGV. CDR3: CASSSTGVLGDTQYF. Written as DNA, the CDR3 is TGTGCCAGCAGCTCGACAGGGGTCTTAGGAGATACGCAGTATTTT.

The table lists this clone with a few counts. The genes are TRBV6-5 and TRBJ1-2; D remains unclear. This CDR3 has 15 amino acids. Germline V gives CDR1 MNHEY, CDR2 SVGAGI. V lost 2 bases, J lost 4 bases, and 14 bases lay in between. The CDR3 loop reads CASSYRPGLGYGYTF. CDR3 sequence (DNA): TGTGCCAGCAGTTACAGGCCGGGTTTAGGCTATGGCTACACCTTC.

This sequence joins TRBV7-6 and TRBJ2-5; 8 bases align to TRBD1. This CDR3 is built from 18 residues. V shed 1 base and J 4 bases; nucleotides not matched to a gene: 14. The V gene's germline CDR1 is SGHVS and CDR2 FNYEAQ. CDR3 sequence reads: CASSLVVGTGGLGETQYF. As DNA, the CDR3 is TGTGCCAGCAGCTTAGTCGTGGGAACAGGGGGTCTGGGAGAGACCCAGTACTTC.

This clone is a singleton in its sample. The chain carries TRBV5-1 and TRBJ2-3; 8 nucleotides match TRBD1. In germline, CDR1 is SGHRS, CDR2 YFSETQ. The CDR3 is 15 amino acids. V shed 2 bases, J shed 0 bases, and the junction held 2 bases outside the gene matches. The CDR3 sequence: CASSFRTGSTDTQYF. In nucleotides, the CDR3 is TGCGCCAGCAGCTTCCGGACAGGGAGCACAGATACGCAGTATTTT.

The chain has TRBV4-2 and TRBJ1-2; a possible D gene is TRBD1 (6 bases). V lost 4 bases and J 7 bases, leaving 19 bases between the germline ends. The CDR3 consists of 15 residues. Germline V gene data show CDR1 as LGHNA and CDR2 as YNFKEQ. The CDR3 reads CASSPAGGAYVGYTF. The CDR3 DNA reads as TGTGCCAGCAGCCCTGCGGGGGGGGCTTATGTTGGCTACACCTTC.

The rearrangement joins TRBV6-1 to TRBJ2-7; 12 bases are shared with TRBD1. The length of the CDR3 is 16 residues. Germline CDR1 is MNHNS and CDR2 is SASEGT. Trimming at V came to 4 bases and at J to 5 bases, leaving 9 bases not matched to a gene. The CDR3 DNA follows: TGTGCCAGCAGTGTGAACGCCGGGACAGGGGGCAACGAGCAGTACTTC. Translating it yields CASSVNAGTGGNEQYF.

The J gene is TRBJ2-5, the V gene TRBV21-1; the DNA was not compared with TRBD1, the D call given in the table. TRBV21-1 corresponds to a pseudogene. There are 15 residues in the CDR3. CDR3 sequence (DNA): TGTGCCAGCAGCCCGCGGACAAATAACCAAGAGACCCAGTACTTC. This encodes CASSPRTNNQETQYF.

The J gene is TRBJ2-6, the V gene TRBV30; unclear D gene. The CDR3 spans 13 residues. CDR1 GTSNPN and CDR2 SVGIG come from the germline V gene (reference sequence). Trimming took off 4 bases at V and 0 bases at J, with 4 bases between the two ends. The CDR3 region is CAWKYSGANVLTF. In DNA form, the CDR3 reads TGTGCCTGGAAATACTCTGGGGCCAACGTCCTGACTTTC.

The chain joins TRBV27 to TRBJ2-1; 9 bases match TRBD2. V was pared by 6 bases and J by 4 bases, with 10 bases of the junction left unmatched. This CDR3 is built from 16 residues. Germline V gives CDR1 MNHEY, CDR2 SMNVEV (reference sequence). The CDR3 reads CASSPPSGTTYNEQFF. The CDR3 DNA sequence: TGTGCCAGCAGCCCCCCTAGCGGGACCACGTACAATGAGCAGTTCTTC.

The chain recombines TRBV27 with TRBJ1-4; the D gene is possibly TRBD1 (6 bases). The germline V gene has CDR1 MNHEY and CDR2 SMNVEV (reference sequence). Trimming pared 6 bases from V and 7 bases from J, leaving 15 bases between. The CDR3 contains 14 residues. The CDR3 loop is CASSPTGLGEKLFF. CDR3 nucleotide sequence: TGTGCCAGCAGCCCGACAGGTTTGGGTGAAAAACTGTTTTTT.

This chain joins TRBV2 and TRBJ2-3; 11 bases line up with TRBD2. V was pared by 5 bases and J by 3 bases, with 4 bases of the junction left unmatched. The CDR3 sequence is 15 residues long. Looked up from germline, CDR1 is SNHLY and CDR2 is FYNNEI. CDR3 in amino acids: CASSRLAGITDTQYF. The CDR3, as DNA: TGTGCCAGCAGTCGACTAGCGGGAATAACAGATACGCAGTATTTT.

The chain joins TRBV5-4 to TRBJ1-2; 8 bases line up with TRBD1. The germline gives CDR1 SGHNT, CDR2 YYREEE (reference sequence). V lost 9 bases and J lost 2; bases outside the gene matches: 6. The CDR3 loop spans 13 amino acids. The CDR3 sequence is CATRDRRNYGYTF. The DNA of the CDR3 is TGTGCCACGCGGGACAGGAGAAACTATGGCTACACCTTC.